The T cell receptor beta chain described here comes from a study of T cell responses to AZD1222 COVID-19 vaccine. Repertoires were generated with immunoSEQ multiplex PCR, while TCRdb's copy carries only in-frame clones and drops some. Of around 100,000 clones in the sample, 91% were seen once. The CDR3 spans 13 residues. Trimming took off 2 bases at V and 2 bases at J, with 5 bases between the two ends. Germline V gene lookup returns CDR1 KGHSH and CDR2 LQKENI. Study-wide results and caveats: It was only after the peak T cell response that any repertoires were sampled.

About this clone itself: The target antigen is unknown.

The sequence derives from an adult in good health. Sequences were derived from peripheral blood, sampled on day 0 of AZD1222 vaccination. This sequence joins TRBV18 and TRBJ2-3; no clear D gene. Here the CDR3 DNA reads TGTGCCAGCTCACCAATAGACACAGATACGCAGTATTTT. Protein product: CASSPIDTDTQYF.